The next 29 T cell receptor beta chains were all read from a single sample in a study of T cell changes during pregnancy in multiple sclerosis (dated by TCRdb to between 2018 and 2021). Library preparation employed the immunoSEQ multiplex PCR assay. TCRdb holds this immuneACCESS table with in-frame rearrangements only. Some clones are missing; in checked studies, unresolved V genes explain under half, and the rest has no known cause. Here the sample has roughly 47,000 clones; 85% to 95% occur a single time. Of the sample, roughly 5% is held by the ten largest clones. The sequencing here drew on CD8+ T cells from peripheral blood mononuclear cells, taken before pregnancy. The source is a female donor with multiple sclerosis, enrolled in a pregnancy study.

J is TRBJ2-1 and V is TRBV7-9, with 11 bases fitting TRBD2. The CDR3 sequence is 16 residues long. Germline assignment: CDR1 SEHNR and CDR2 FQNEAQ (reference sequence). Trimming at V came to 4 bases and at J to 8 bases, leaving 10 bases not matched to a gene. CDR3 DNA sequence: TGTGCCAGCAGCTCCCTGACTAGCGGGAAGGATGATGAGCAGTTCTTC. Translation gives CASSSLTSGKDDEQFF.

The CDR3 spells CASSAMLKRDNLPGDTQYF. CDR3 DNA: TGTGCCAGCAGCGCCATGTTAAAACGGGACAACCTCCCGGGGGATACGCAGTATTTT. The J gene is TRBJ2-3, the V gene TRBV9, with D possibly matching TRBD1 (6 bases). V shed 3 bases and J shed 6 bases, with 29 bases lying between them. The CDR3 spans 19 residues. Per germline, CDR1 SGDLS and CDR2 YYNGEE.

The chain uses TRBV2 and TRBJ2-5; tentatively, D is TRBD2 (5 bases). From germline, CDR1 is SNHLY and CDR2 FYNNEI. V was pared by 2 bases and J by 5 bases, with 9 bases between. This CDR3 contains 13 residues. DNA of the CDR3: TGTGCCAGCAGTGAACCGGGGAGCGAGACCCAGTACTTC. It encodes CASSEPGSETQYF.

The chain couples TRBV11-3 to TRBJ1-3, with D hard to call. This CDR3 region has 15 residues. Germline CDR1 and CDR2: SGHNT and YENEEA. V was pared by 3 bases and J by 2 bases, with 11 bases between. The CDR3 is CASSFAGIAGNTIYF. DNA of the CDR3: TGTGCCAGCAGCTTCGCGGGAATAGCTGGAAACACCATATATTTT. Together with reference TRBV11-3 and TRBJ1-3, the CDR3 gives the full variable domain: EAGVVQSPRYKIIEKKQPVAFWCNPISGHNTLYWYLQNLGQGPELLIRYENEEAVDDSQLPKDRFSAERLKGVDSTLKIQPAELGDSAVYLCASSFAGIAGNTIYFGEGSWLTVV.

The chain recombines TRBV27 with TRBJ2-7; 10 bases map to TRBD2. V trimming: 8 bases; J trimming: 4 bases; junction bases outside the gene matches: 11. The CDR3 length is 15 residues. Germline V lookup: CDR1 MNHEY, CDR2 SMNVEV (reference sequence). The CDR3 loop reads CASSELAGAQYEQYF. CDR3 coding DNA: TGTGCCAGCTCTGAGCTAGCGGGAGCTCAGTACGAGCAGTACTTC.

This clone was recorded once. The gene calls are TRBV2 and TRBJ2-7; D possibly corresponds to TRBD2 (6 bases). Per germline, CDR1 SNHLY and CDR2 FYNNEI. V was clipped by 3 bases and J by 0 bases, with 12 bases between them. This CDR3 contains 15 residues. CDR3 protein: CASSETSINSYEQYF. CDR3 DNA sequence: TGTGCCAGCAGTGAGACTAGTATAAACTCCTACGAGCAGTACTTC.

CDR3 loop: CASSEYGRSNQPQHF. In DNA, the CDR3 is TGTGCCAGCAGTGAATATGGCAGAAGCAATCAGCCCCAGCATTTT. This sequence joins TRBV2 and TRBJ1-5; D uncertain. V was cut by 2 bases and J by 1 base, with 9 bases left in between. Looked up from germline, CDR1 is SNHLY and CDR2 is FYNNEI. This CDR3 has 15 amino acids.

The chain combines TRBV27 with TRBJ2-7; 7 positions match TRBD2. J lost 6 bases, V lost 6 bases, and 5 bases had no gene match. From germline, CDR1 is MNHEY and CDR2 SMNVEV (reference sequence). The CDR3 contains 12 residues. CDR3 in amino acids: CASSSAGSEQYF. The CDR3 nucleotides are TGTGCCAGCAGCTCAGCGGGGAGCGAGCAGTACTTC.

The J gene is TRBJ2-1, the V gene TRBV19; 13 nucleotides agree with TRBD2. CDR1 LNHDA and CDR2 SQIVND come from the germline V gene (reference sequence). The CDR3 sequence is 15 residues long. V was pared by 6 bases and J by 6 bases, with 5 bases of the junction left unmatched. CDR3 DNA: TGTGCCAGTAGGGGGACTAGCGGGATTGGCAATGAGCAGTTCTTC. This translates into CASRGTSGIGNEQFF.

The chain links TRBV2 to TRBJ1-1, with D possibly being TRBD1 (5 bases). The CDR3 runs 15 residues. The V and J ends lost 1 base and 3 bases respectively, with 12 bases between them. From germline, CDR1 is SNHLY and CDR2 FYNNEI. DNA of the CDR3: TGTGCCAGCAGTGAAGGCAGGGATTCGGACACTGAAGCTTTCTTT. This translates into CASSEGRDSDTEAFF.

J is TRBJ2-3 and V is TRBV19; D uncertain. V shed 7 bases and J shed 3 bases, with 11 bases lying between them. Germline CDR1 and CDR2: LNHDA and SQIVND (reference sequence). CDR3 length: 13 residues. The CDR3 DNA follows: TGTGCCAGTAATCACTATCCTACAGATACGCAGTATTTT. It translates to CASNHYPTDTQYF.

The V call is TRBV6-5, the J call TRBJ2-3, with a tentative D call TRBD2 (5 bases). V lost 7 bases to trimming and J lost 4 bases, with 18 bases between them. This CDR3 has 15 residues. Germline V gives CDR1 MNHEY, CDR2 SVGAGI. Here the CDR3 reads CASTEGTSSADTQYF. CDR3 DNA: TGTGCCAGCACCGAGGGCACTAGTTCGGCAGATACGCAGTATTTT.

A single count supports this clone. This chain links TRBV7-6 with TRBJ2-7; 13 nucleotides agree with TRBD2. J lost 2 bases, V lost 4 bases, and 5 bases had no gene match. The CDR3 contains 16 residues. Germline assignment: CDR1 SGHVS and CDR2 FNYEAQ. The CDR3 nucleotides are TGTGCCAGCAGCTCGATACTAGCGGGAGGGCCCTACGAGCAGTACTTC. Its translation: CASSSILAGGPYEQYF.

The chain uses TRBV4-2 and TRBJ1-2, with D perhaps TRBD1 (6 bases). The V end was cut by 0 bases, the J end by 5 bases, with 13 bases between. The CDR3 covers 15 residues. Germline CDR1 LGHNA, CDR2 YNFKEQ. This CDR3 is CASSQEAGVVYGYTF. The DNA for the CDR3 is TGTGCCAGCAGCCAAGAAGCAGGGGTTGTTTATGGCTACACCTTC.

This clone showed up just once. The rearrangement links TRBV19 to TRBJ2-7, with 7 bases that match TRBD2. V lost 5 bases and J lost 2; bases outside the gene matches: 9. Germline values: CDR1 LNHDA, CDR2 SQIVND (reference sequence). This CDR3 comprises 15 residues. The CDR3 reads CASSFATGGTYEQYF. Here the CDR3 DNA reads TGTGCCAGTAGTTTTGCGACGGGAGGAACCTACGAGCAGTACTTC.

This clone was observed a handful of times. The rearrangement joins TRBV7-6 to TRBJ2-1; 12 positions match TRBD2. Germline CDR1 and CDR2: SGHVS and FNYEAQ. V lost 3 bases, J lost 7 bases, and 7 bases stayed unmatched. The CDR3 has 16 residues. CDR3 in DNA: TGTGCCAGCAGCTTGGCGACTAGCGGGAGTAAAAATGAGCAGTTCTTC. It translates to CASSLATSGSKNEQFF.

The V call is TRBV5-1, the J call TRBJ2-7; 12 bases line up with TRBD2. The CDR3 contains 16 residues. Germline CDR1 is SGHRS and CDR2 is YFSETQ. Trimming cost V 4 bases and J 0 bases; bases outside gene matches: 5. Written as DNA, the CDR3 is TGCGCCAGCAGCCCCACTAGCGGGAGGACCTCCTACGAGCAGTACTTC. This translates into CASSPTSGRTSYEQYF.

This chain uses TRBV13 with TRBJ2-3; 7 bases line up with TRBD1. This CDR3 has 16 amino acids. Germline V gene sequence: CDR1 PRHDT, CDR2 FYEKMQ (reference sequence). V trimming: 5 bases; J trimming: 2 bases; junction bases outside the gene matches: 10. This chain's CDR3 is CASSPDRQGNTDTQYF. In DNA, the CDR3 is TGTGCCAGCAGCCCAGATCGACAGGGCAACACAGATACGCAGTATTTT.

The V and J genes are TRBV5-1 and TRBJ1-2; 7 bases map to TRBD1. Germline V CDR1 and CDR2: SGHRS, YFSETQ. Trimming at V came to 1 base and at J to 5 bases, leaving 5 bases not matched to a gene. The CDR3 contains 14 residues. The CDR3 sequence is CASSLLETGYGYTF. CDR3 sequence (DNA): TGCGCCAGCAGCTTGTTGGAGACAGGGTATGGCTACACCTTC.

The V and J genes are TRBV6-1 and TRBJ2-1, with 9 bases fitting TRBD1. The CDR3 has 14 residues. Germline V gene lookup returns CDR1 MNHNS and CDR2 SASEGT. V dropped 3 bases and J dropped 7; count of bases not matched to a gene: 4. The CDR3 is CASSDLGTGNEQFF. The CDR3 DNA reads TGTGCCAGCAGTGACTTAGGGACAGGGAATGAGCAGTTCTTC.

The chain joins TRBV2 to TRBJ1-2; 9 bases fit TRBD1. Trimming cost V 2 bases and J 0 bases; bases outside gene matches: 7. The CDR3 is 17 amino acids. The germline V gene has CDR1 SNHLY and CDR2 FYNNEI. The CDR3 nucleotides are TGTGCCAGCAGTGAACTTGGACAGGGGACCTCTAACTATGGCTACACCTTC. Translation: CASSELGQGTSNYGYTF.

The V gene is TRBV27, the J gene TRBJ2-2, with TRBD2 as a possible D gene (6 bases). V dropped 3 bases and J dropped 8 bases, with 10 bases sitting between them. Germline V lookup: CDR1 MNHEY, CDR2 SMNVEV (reference sequence). The CDR3 length is 13 residues. CDR3 bases: TGTGCCAGCAGTTTTGCGGGGACTGGGGAGCTGTTTTTT. As protein: CASSFAGTGELFF.

This sequence joins TRBV4-1 and TRBJ2-1; 8 bases agree with TRBD2. This CDR3 contains 15 residues. V gave up 4 bases and J gave up 0 bases; unmatched junction bases: 2. Germline CDR1 and CDR2: MGHRA and YSYEKL. CDR3 coding DNA: TGCGCCAGCAGCCCAGCGGGGGCCTCCTACAATGAGCAGTTCTTC. Its translation is CASSPAGASYNEQFF.

The rearrangement joins TRBV27 to TRBJ2-7; 10 positions agree with TRBD1. Germline values: CDR1 MNHEY, CDR2 SMNVEV (reference sequence). V lost 4 bases, J lost 2 bases, and 2 bases stayed unmatched. The CDR3 spans 14 residues. The CDR3 is CASSWTGGTYEQYF. The CDR3 DNA is TGTGCCAGCAGTTGGACAGGGGGGACCTACGAGCAGTACTTC.

This clone was picked up one time. CDR3 loop: CASSLTGWGEKLFF. DNA of the CDR3: TGTGCCAGCAGCCTGACAGGGTGGGGTGAAAAACTGTTTTTT. The chain recombines TRBV7-9 with TRBJ1-4, with TRBD1 matching over 7 bases. The CDR3 covers 14 residues. The germline V gene has CDR1 SEHNR and CDR2 FQNEAQ (reference sequence). The ends lost 5 bases at V and 7 bases at J; junction bases unmatched: 7.

V and J are TRBV6-1 and TRBJ2-7; TRBD2 aligns across 11 bases. Trimming at V came to 2 bases and at J to 7 bases, leaving 10 bases not matched to a gene. Per germline, CDR1 MNHNS and CDR2 SASEGT. The CDR3 has 16 amino acids. The CDR3 reads CASSELGLAGGNEQYF. CDR3 sequence (DNA): TGTGCCAGCAGTGAATTGGGGCTAGCGGGAGGAAATGAGCAGTACTTC.

This chain uses TRBV19 with TRBJ2-5, with TRBD2 matching 7 bases. The junction had 10 bases not matched to a gene; V was cut back by 7 bases and J by 5 bases. Per germline, CDR1 LNHDA and CDR2 SQIVND (reference sequence). This CDR3 contains 14 residues. The CDR3 loop reads CASTERAGGETQYF. The CDR3 DNA reads TGTGCCAGTACGGAGCGGGCCGGGGGGGAGACCCAGTACTTC.

This sequence joins TRBV10-3 and TRBJ1-1; no definite D call. The CDR3 contains 16 residues. The germline V and J ends were trimmed by 2 bases and 6 bases, with 19 bases remaining between them. Germline assignment: CDR1 ENHRY and CDR2 SYGVKD. CDR3 in DNA: TGTGCCATCAGTGAGGCCCGATTTAATGAGAAGTCTGAAGCTTTCTTT. This translates into CAISEARFNEKSEAFF.

The rearrangement joins TRBV7-6 to TRBJ1-4, with D maybe TRBD1 (5 bases). V lost 6 bases to trimming and J lost 1 base, with 12 bases between them. Germline V gene sequence: CDR1 SGHVS, CDR2 FNYEAQ. The CDR3 contains 15 residues. The CDR3 bases are TGTGCCAGCAGTTTTATGGGGGGAACTAATGAAAAACTGTTTTTT. This translates into CASSFMGGTNEKLFF.